The sequence of this TCR beta chain was determined in a study of blood T cell repertoires in COVID-19. Study as a whole: Samples representing acute and convalescent COVID-19 were sourced from the United States, Italy and Spain. The cDNA or gDNA used as material had been derived from T cells, B-cell-depleted T cells, or PBMCs.

How the authors handled the data: Amplification from reference gene primers served as the basis for estimated nucleated cell counts. TCRdb's copy holds only in-frame clones and misses some; the assay was immunoSEQ multiplex PCR. That table is the source of V, J and clone size, and D and trimming were worked out from the DNA. Among 100,000 or so clones listed, 80% were seen once. V gave up 3 bases and J gave up 2 bases, with 10 bases separating them. The CDR3 spans 14 residues. CDR1 MDHEN and CDR2 SYDVKM come from the germline V gene. The sequence was obtained from a man in his 70s with active or convalescent COVID-19. The chain joins TRBV28 to TRBJ1-2; maybe TRBD1 (6 bases). Sample: peripheral blood. The CDR3 loop reads CASSLGRGNYGYTF. CDR3 nucleotide sequence: TGTGCCAGCAGTTTGGGAAGGGGGAACTATGGCTACACCTTC.